This T cell receptor beta chain was captured in a study of memory CD4+ T cells and cytomegalovirus serostatus. Germline V gene sequence: CDR1 SGHTS, CDR2 YDEGEE. V gave up 4 bases and J gave up 3 bases, with 13 bases separating them. The CDR3 contains 14 residues. The sort gate was single viable CD3+CD4+CD8-CD45RO+ cells for memory CD4+ T cells. Donors' CMV status reflects serum IgG against pp150, pp28, p38, p52. The data were produced by immunoSEQ multiplex PCR, yet TCRdb's version contains in-frame clones alone and is incomplete. The sample lists roughly 45,000 clones, roughly 80% occurring once. The clonotype originates from an adult in good health and CMV-seronegative. The chain carries TRBV5-8 and TRBJ1-2, with D uncertain. The sample consisted of memory CD4+ T cells from blood. The CDR3 nucleotides are TGTGCCAGCAGCCTTATCGGCGGGGACTATGGCTACACCTTC. The encoded protein is CASSLIGGDYGYTF.